The 2 T cell receptor beta chains below come from one sample, sequenced in a study of cytomegalovirus exposure and HLA in healthy donors (dated by TCRdb to 2016 to 2017). To prepare the library, the immunoSEQ multiplex PCR assay was applied. The multiplex PCR relied on a mix of 60 forward primers for TCR Vbeta segments and 13 reverse primers for TCR Jbeta segments. The table was pulled from immuneACCESS by TCRdb, which kept in-frame rearrangements only. Such tables lose some clones; where checked, under half of the loss comes from unresolved V genes, and the rest has no known cause. The sample has some 130,000 clones on record, over 60% of them singletons. The ten largest clones represent 1% of the sample. The specimen sequenced was PBMCs. These receptor sequences come from a human donor in good health.

This clone has a single count. The chain couples TRBV27 to TRBJ2-5; possible D gene TRBD2, 6 bases. Germline values: CDR1 MNHEY, CDR2 SMNVEV (reference sequence). This CDR3 has 14 residues. V was trimmed by 5 bases and J by 5 bases, leaving 15 bases between them. CDR3 region: CASSPPWGVETQYF. The DNA for the CDR3 is TGTGCCAGCAGTCCCCCATGGGGGGTGGAGACCCAGTACTTC.

This sequence joins TRBV27 and TRBJ2-3; the D gene is possibly TRBD2 (5 bases). Germline lookup yields CDR1 MNHEY and CDR2 SMNVEV (reference sequence). The CDR3 runs to 16 residues. Trimming pared 3 bases from V and 3 bases from J, leaving 16 bases between. The CDR3 here is CASSLFTSTSTDTQYF. The CDR3 DNA follows: TGTGCCAGCAGTTTGTTTACTAGTACTTCTACAGATACGCAGTATTTT.